The sequence of this T cell receptor (beta chain) was determined in a study of T cell responses to AZD1222 COVID-19 vaccine. General study results and limits: There were mostly white British donors and more females than males, and clonal diversity was possibly underestimated. Spike-specific TCRs gained breadth and depth after people received two AZD1222 doses. Regions 160-218 and 743-854 dominated among vaccine-associated CD4 TCRs spanning spike. All repertoire sampling was performed exclusively after the peak T cell response.

Some clones are missing from TCRdb's copy, which holds only in-frame ones; the method was immunoSEQ multiplex PCR. The table records about 150,000 clones, approximately 90% of them present only once. J gave up 2 bases and V 1 base, and 2 bases lay outside the gene matches. The germline CDR1 and CDR2 sequences are SGHTA and FQGNSA. CDR3 size: 16 residues. Only a few counts were recorded for this clone. The antigen is unknown. This TCR was sampled from an adult who received the AZD1222 COVID-19 vaccine. The rearrangement uses TRBV7-2 and TRBJ2-1; 10 nucleotides match TRBD2. The sequenced sample was peripheral blood, obtained 28 days after the second AZD1222 dose. In DNA, the CDR3 is TGTGCCAGCAGCTTAGGGGGGACTAGCGCCTACAATGAGCAGTTCTTC. It codes for CASSLGGTSAYNEQFF.